The subject of this entry is one T cell receptor beta chain. The data derive from a study of blood T cell repertoires in COVID-19. Germline CDR1 and CDR2: SGHRS and YFSETQ. The V segment lost 4 bases and the J segment 5 bases; nucleotides outside the gene matches: 13. The CDR3 is made up of 16 amino acids. The study drew participants aged about 18 to 95 years from 20 to 30 US areas. No more than 2 weeks before study entry, exposed participants had met a case of COVID-19. Original handling: By means of reference gene primer amplification, nucleated cell counts were estimated. TCRdb's copy holds only in-frame clones and misses some; the assay was immunoSEQ multiplex PCR. The DNA gave D and trimming, while V, J and clone size come from that table. The sample includes 140,000 to 150,000 clones, about four fifths of them seen just once.

The chain links TRBV5-1 to TRBJ2-5, with 8 bases identical to TRBD1. This clonotype was sampled from a woman aged 45-65 years who had been exposed to COVID-19. The sequencing input was PBMCs or T cells enriched from blood (not recorded which). CDR3 amino acids: CASSPTVGRGQETQYF. The CDR3 coding sequence is TGCGCCAGCAGCCCCACGGTGGGCAGGGGGCAGGAGACCCAGTACTTC.